The 28 T cell receptor beta chains in this list originate from one sample, sequenced in a study of T cells in Graves' hyperthyroidism and ophthalmopathy. TCR beta CDR3 region amplification was performed from RNA transcripts. The TCR CDR3 was amplified in a first-round RT-PCR using the HTBI primer set. Each CDR3 protein gets one entry after TCRdb re-called the multiplex PCR reads with MiXCR. The table includes about 540,000 distinct CDR3 sequences, 46% detected once. Sample: peripheral blood or thyroid tissue (not recorded which). The receptors here all came from a young woman with Graves' hyperthyroidism.

The chain employs TRBV29-1 and TRBJ2-2; D ambiguous. The germline CDR1 and CDR2 sequences are SQVTM and ANQGSEA. Trimming removed 3 bases from V and 14 bases from J, with 4 bases in between. The CDR3 totals 8 residues. The CDR3 bases are TGCAGCGTTGAGGGACTGTTTTTT. Its protein is CSVEGLFF.

This clonotype was found many times. J is TRBJ2-6 and V is TRBV24-1; D is possibly TRBD1 or TRBD2 (5 bases each). The V gene lost 2 bases and the J gene lost 2 bases, with 6 bases spanning the gap. The CDR3 runs 15 residues. From germline, CDR1 is KGHDR and CDR2 SFDVKD. CDR3: CATSDSGPGANVLTF. The CDR3 DNA is TGTGCCACCAGTGATTCGGGGCCTGGGGCCAACGTCCTGACTTTC.

As to this clonotype: This CDR3 fails to terminate in the conserved phenylalanine or tryptophan, so it likely reflects a read error. V and J are TRBV7-9 and TRBJ1-1, with a tentative D call TRBD1 (6 bases). This CDR3 has 13 amino acids. In germline, CDR1 is SEHNR, CDR2 FQNEAQ (reference sequence). CDR3 coding DNA: TGTGCCAGCAGCCTGAACAGGGACACCGAAGCTTTCCTT. Amino acids: CASSLNRDTEAFL.

This clonotype has a handful of counts. V and J are TRBV6-5 and TRBJ2-2, with 7 bases identical to TRBD2. The V and J ends lost 0 bases and 7 bases, in that order; junction bases with no gene match: 8. This CDR3 has 16 residues. CDR1 and CDR2 (germline): MNHEY, SVGAGI. In DNA form, the CDR3 reads TGTGCCAGCAGTTACTCATGGTCGACGGGGGGCGGGGAGCTGTTTTTT. Protein: CASSYSWSTGGGELFF.

V and J are TRBV5-4 and TRBJ1-2; TRBD1 is a possible D gene (5 bases). Germline V gene data show CDR1 as SGHNT and CDR2 as YYREEE (reference sequence). Trimming stripped 5 bases from V and 1 base from J, with 21 bases between. This CDR3 region has 17 residues. The CDR3 loop is CASSIGTAVRYNYGYTF. Written as DNA, the CDR3 is TGTGCCAGCAGTATTGGGACGGCGGTGAGGTATAACTATGGCTACACCTTC.

This clonotype showed up many times. This rearrangement joins TRBV12-3 or TRBV12-4 to TRBJ2-5; 9 positions agree with TRBD1. The CDR3 extends over 16 amino acids. Losses at the gene ends were 6 bases for V and 6 bases for J; bases not matched to a gene: 14. The CDR3 is CASSASGTGLLKTQYF. The CDR3 DNA reads as TGTGCCAGCAGCGCTTCGGGGACAGGGTTGTTGAAGACCCAGTACTTC.

J is TRBJ2-5 and V is TRBV10-3; TRBD2 matches at 15 bases. The CDR3 sequence is 14 residues long. V lost 8 bases, J lost 5 bases, and 3 bases stayed unmatched. Germline-derived CDR1 and CDR2 are ENHRY and SYGVKD. CDR3 nucleotide sequence: TGTGCCATCGGACTAGCGGGAGGGAGGGAGACCCAGTACTTC. Protein product: CAIGLAGGRETQYF.

This clonotype was picked up many times. The chain joins TRBV27 to TRBJ2-7, with D perhaps TRBD2 (7 bases). CDR3 size: 13 residues. V was cut by 6 bases and J by 4 bases, with 13 bases left in between. Germline assignment: CDR1 MNHEY and CDR2 SMNVEV (reference sequence). The CDR3 is CASSPGGRYEQYF. The CDR3 bases are TGTGCCAGCAGCCCGGGGGGCAGGTACGAGCAGTACTTC.

Turning to this clonotype: With a much larger clone just one base away, this may be a read error. The chain employs TRBV6-5 and TRBJ1-1, with D unclear. Trimming left V 6 bases short and J 1 base short, with 9 bases between. CDR1 is MNHEY, CDR2 SVGAGI, per germline. The CDR3 has 13 amino acids. The CDR3 loop reads CASRPGGNTEAFF. The CDR3 DNA sequence: TGTGCCAGCAGACCTGGCGGGAACACTGAAGCTTTCTTT.

The sample holds many counts of this clonotype. The rearrangement uses TRBV10-2 and TRBJ2-5; 10 bases match TRBD2. V shed 3 bases and J 2 bases; nucleotides not matched to a gene: 3. CDR3 length equals 15 residues. The germline V gene encodes CDR1 WSHSY and CDR2 SAAADI. In DNA, the CDR3 is TGCGCCAGCAGTGAAGGACTAGCGGTACAAGAGACCCAGTACTTC. It codes for CASSEGLAVQETQYF.

The rearrangement links TRBV7-3 to TRBJ1-4; possible D gene TRBD1, 5 bases. Between the trimmed V and J ends, which lost 1 base and 5 bases, there was a span of 8 bases. Per the germline V gene, CDR1 is SGHTA and CDR2 is FQGTGA. This CDR3 region has 14 residues. The CDR3 loop is CASSLMGGNEKLFF. The CDR3 DNA reads as TGTGCCAGCAGCTTAATGGGGGGGAATGAAAAACTGTTTTTT.

V is TRBV20-1 and J is TRBJ1-6, with D unresolved. Germline assignment: CDR1 DFQATT and CDR2 SNEGSKA (reference sequence). The CDR3 loop spans 15 amino acids. V was pared by 1 base and J by 1 base, with 8 bases between. This CDR3 is CSARVPISYNSPLHF. CDR3 coding DNA: TGCAGTGCTAGAGTTCCGATATCCTATAATTCACCCCTCCACTTT.

This clonotype was detected many times. V gene TRBV20-1 combines with J gene TRBJ2-7, with 9 bases aligning to TRBD1. Germline V CDR1 and CDR2: DFQATT, SNEGSKA (reference sequence). Trimming at V came to 6 bases and at J to 3 bases, leaving 15 bases not matched to a gene. This CDR3 is built from 16 residues. Written as DNA, the CDR3 is TGCAGTGCCATCGGGACAGGGTCCGTGTGGGGCTACGAGCAGTACTTC. Residues: CSAIGTGSVWGYEQYF.

This clonotype appeared many times. This chain connects TRBV5-4 to TRBJ1-2; D gene uncertain. Germline-derived CDR1 and CDR2 are SGHNT and YYREEE (reference sequence). The length of the CDR3 is 15 residues. Trimming stripped 4 bases from V and 2 bases from J, with 15 bases between. As DNA, the CDR3 is TGTGCCAGCAGCCCTGGCAGGCGTTCCAACTATGGCTACACCTTC. It yields the protein CASSPGRRSNYGYTF.

The chain joins TRBV3-1 to TRBJ1-4; no reliable D call. The length of the CDR3 is 13 residues. Germline V lookup: CDR1 LGHDT, CDR2 YNNKEL (reference sequence). V was trimmed by 1 base and J by 11 bases, leaving 11 bases between them. The CDR3 loop reads CASSQGYRAKLFF. CDR3 nucleotide sequence: TGTGCCAGCAGCCAAGGGTACCGGGCGAAACTGTTTTTT.

The gene calls are TRBV20-1 and TRBJ2-6, with 11 bases lining up with TRBD1. Germline V gene sequence: CDR1 DFQATT, CDR2 SNEGSKA (reference sequence). V was pared by 6 bases and J by 0 bases, with 4 bases of the junction left unmatched. The CDR3 loop spans 16 amino acids. The CDR3 protein is CSAIGTGGSGANVLTF. CDR3 coding DNA: TGCAGTGCAATAGGGACAGGGGGCTCTGGGGCCAACGTCCTGACTTTC.

This clonotype was observed many times. V usage is TRBV10-3 and J usage is TRBJ2-7, with D maybe TRBD1 (6 bases). There are 14 residues in the CDR3. Germline CDR1 is ENHRY and CDR2 is SYGVKD. V dropped 6 bases and J dropped 3 bases, with 15 bases sitting between them. The DNA for the CDR3 is TGTGCCATCAGCAGGGGCGATCCTAGCTACGAGCAGTACTTC. Translating it yields CAISRGDPSYEQYF.

This clonotype appeared many times. The chain joins TRBV7-2 to TRBJ1-1; D is perhaps TRBD1 (5 bases). Between the trimmed V and J ends, which lost 5 bases and 5 bases, there was a span of 18 bases. CDR1 SGHTA and CDR2 FQGNSA come from the germline V gene. The CDR3 length is 15 residues. CDR3 DNA: TGTGCCAGCAGCCGCCCTCCAGGGTCGGGGACTGAAGCTTTCTTT. This gives the protein CASSRPPGSGTEAFF. Variable domain in full (rest from reference TRBV7-2 and TRBJ1-1): GAGVSQSPSNKVTEKGKDVELRCDPISGHTALYWYRQSLGQGLEFLIYFQGNSAPDKSGLPSDRFSAERTGGSVSTLTIQRTQQEDSAVYLCASSRPPGSGTEAFFGQGTRLTVV.

This clonotype was seen many times. The chain has TRBV5-1 and TRBJ2-5; D gene ambiguous. The germline V and J ends were trimmed by 1 base and 4 bases, with 23 bases remaining between them. CDR1 is SGHRS, CDR2 YFSETQ, per germline. The CDR3 extends over 18 amino acids. CDR3 DNA sequence: TGCGCCAGCAGCTTGTCAGTCCGAGACCGCTATATGGGAGAGACCCAGTACTTC. It is translated as CASSLSVRDRYMGETQYF. Filled out from reference TRBV5-1 and TRBJ2-5, the complete variable domain reads KAGVTQTPRYLIKTRGQQVTLSCSPISGHRSVSWYQQTPGQGLQFLFEYFSETQRNKGNFPGRFSGRQFSNSRSEMNVSTLELGDSALYLCASSLSVRDRYMGETQYFGPGTRLLVL.

This clonotype was seen ten or more times. This chain connects TRBV7-9 to TRBJ2-7; D is unclear. There are 12 residues in the CDR3. V was cut by 5 bases and J by 6 bases, with 11 bases left in between. Germline values: CDR1 SEHNR, CDR2 FQNEAQ (reference sequence). The CDR3: CASSTRFSEQYF. In DNA form, the CDR3 reads TGTGCCAGCAGCACCAGGTTTAGCGAGCAGTACTTC.

This clonotype was detected many times. This chain joins TRBV24-1 and TRBJ2-6, with D perhaps TRBD1 (7 bases). The CDR3 contains 13 residues. Trimming pared 5 bases from V and 9 bases from J, leaving 10 bases between. CDR1 and CDR2 (germline): KGHDR, SFDVKD. This CDR3 is CATSGGDSNVLTF. The CDR3 DNA is TGTGCCACCAGTGGGGGGGACAGCAACGTCCTGACTTTC.

The V and J genes are TRBV12-3 or TRBV12-4 and TRBJ2-5; D is possibly TRBD1 or TRBD2 (5 bases each). This CDR3 is built from 11 residues. The germline V and J ends were trimmed by 3 bases and 9 bases, with 8 bases remaining between them. The CDR3 sequence is CASSFGTSQYF. The CDR3 nucleotides read TGTGCCAGCAGTTTCGGGACCTCCCAGTACTTC.

This clonotype was found a few times. The gene calls are TRBV12-3 or TRBV12-4 and TRBJ1-5; 7 bases match TRBD1. The trim removed 7 bases at V and 11 bases at J, leaving 14 bases unmatched. This CDR3 comprises 14 residues. The CDR3 sequence is CASTQDRVYETQHF. CDR3 DNA sequence: TGTGCCAGCACCCAAGACAGGGTATACGAGACCCAGCATTTT.

In the case of this clonotype: A much larger clonotype is one base distant, so this may be a read error. This rearrangement joins TRBV5-1 to TRBJ1-4; 7 bases match TRBD1. This CDR3 has 14 residues. Germline CDR1 is SGHRS and CDR2 is YFSETQ. CDR3 nucleotide sequence: TGCGCCAGCAGCGAGGACAGGACTAATAAAAAACTGTTTTTT. Translating it yields CASSEDRTNKKLFF. Complete variable domain (other parts from reference TRBV5-1 and TRBJ1-4): KAGVTQTPRYLIKTRGQQVTLSCSPISGHRSVSWYQQTPGQGLQFLFEYFSETQRNKGNFPGRFSGRQFSNSRSEMNVSTLELGDSALYLCASSEDRTNKKLFFGSGTQLSVL.

The genes are TRBV12-3 or TRBV12-4 and TRBJ1-4; D is ambiguous. There are 9 residues in the CDR3. Trimming removed 4 bases from V and 16 bases from J, with 7 bases in between. This CDR3 reads CASSSNPFF. Written as DNA, the CDR3 is TGTGCCAGCAGTTCCAACCCGTTTTTT.

This clonotype was recorded a few times. V and J are TRBV30 and TRBJ2-7, with unresolved D. The CDR3 loop spans 11 amino acids. V was cut by 2 bases and J by 2 bases, with 4 bases left in between. Per the germline V gene, CDR1 is GTSNPN and CDR2 is SVGIG (reference sequence). The CDR3 DNA follows: TGTGCCTGGAGTTCACCCTACGAGCAGTACTTC. As protein: CAWSSPYEQYF.

This clonotype was counted many times. This rearrangement joins TRBV7-9 to TRBJ2-5; 9 bases are a match to TRBD1. V lost 3 bases and J lost 1; bases outside the gene matches: 3. Germline V gives CDR1 SEHNR, CDR2 FQNEAQ (reference sequence). CDR3 size: 15 residues. DNA for the CDR3: TGTGCCAGCAGCTTCCGACAGGGGGGCCAAGAGACCCAGTACTTC. This translates into CASSFRQGGQETQYF.

This clonotype has a count of ten or more. The genes are TRBV24-1 and TRBJ1-5; D ambiguous. Trimming took 3 bases from V and 6 from J, leaving 8 bases between them. This CDR3 region has 13 residues. The germline V gene has CDR1 KGHDR and CDR2 SFDVKD. CDR3: CATSDPSIQPQHF. As DNA, the CDR3 is TGTGCCACCAGTGATCCATCGATTCAGCCCCAGCATTTT.